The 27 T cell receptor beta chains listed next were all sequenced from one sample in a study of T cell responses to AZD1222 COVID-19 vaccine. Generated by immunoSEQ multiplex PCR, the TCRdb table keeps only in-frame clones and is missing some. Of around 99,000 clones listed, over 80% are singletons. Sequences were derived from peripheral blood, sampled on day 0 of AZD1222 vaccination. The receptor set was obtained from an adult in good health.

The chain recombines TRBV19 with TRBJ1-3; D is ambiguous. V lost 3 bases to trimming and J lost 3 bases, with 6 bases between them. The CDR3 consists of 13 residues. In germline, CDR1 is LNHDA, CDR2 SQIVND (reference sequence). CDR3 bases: TGTGCCAGTAGTATTCATCTTGGAAACACCATATATTTT. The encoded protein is CASSIHLGNTIYF.

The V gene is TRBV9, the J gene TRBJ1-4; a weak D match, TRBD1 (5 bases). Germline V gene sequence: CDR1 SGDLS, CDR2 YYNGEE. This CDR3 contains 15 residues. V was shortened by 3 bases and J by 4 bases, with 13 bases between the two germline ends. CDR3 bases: TGTGCCAGCAGCGGACAAGGGACGGGTAATGAAAAACTGTTTTTT. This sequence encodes CASSGQGTGNEKLFF.

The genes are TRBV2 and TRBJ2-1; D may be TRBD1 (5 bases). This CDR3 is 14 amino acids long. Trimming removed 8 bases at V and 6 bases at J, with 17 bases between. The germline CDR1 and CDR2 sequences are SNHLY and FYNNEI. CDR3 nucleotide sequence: TGTGCCAGCTCCCCCAGGGCGGCAAGCAATGAGCAGTTCTTC. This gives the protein CASSPRAASNEQFF.

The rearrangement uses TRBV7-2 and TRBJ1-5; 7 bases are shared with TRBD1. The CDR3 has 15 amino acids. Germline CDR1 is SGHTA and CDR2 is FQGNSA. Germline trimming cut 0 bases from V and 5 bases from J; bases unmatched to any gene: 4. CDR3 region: CASSLAGQLYQPQHF. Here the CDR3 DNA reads TGTGCCAGCAGCTTAGCGGGACAGCTTTATCAGCCCCAGCATTTT.

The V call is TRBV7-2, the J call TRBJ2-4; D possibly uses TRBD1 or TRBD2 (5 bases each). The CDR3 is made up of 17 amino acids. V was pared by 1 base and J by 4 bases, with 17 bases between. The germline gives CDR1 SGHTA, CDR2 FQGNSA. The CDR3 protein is CASSLDSRGLEKNIQYF. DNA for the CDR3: TGTGCCAGCAGCTTAGATTCGAGGGGTCTCGAGAAAAACATTCAGTACTTC.

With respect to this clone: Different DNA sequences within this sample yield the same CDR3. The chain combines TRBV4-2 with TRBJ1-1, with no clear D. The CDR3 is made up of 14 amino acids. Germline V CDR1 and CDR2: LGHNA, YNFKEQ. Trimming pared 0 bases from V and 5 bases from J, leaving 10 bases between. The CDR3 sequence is CASSQDLVETEAFF. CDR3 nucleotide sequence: TGTGCCAGCAGCCAAGATTTGGTGGAAACTGAAGCTTTCTTT.

CDR3 bases: TGTGCCTGGAGACAGGGTTTGAACACTGAAGCTTTCTTT. Its protein is CAWRQGLNTEAFF. V and J are TRBV30 and TRBJ1-1; TRBD1 might be the D (6 bases). The CDR3 has 13 amino acids. Germline values: CDR1 GTSNPN, CDR2 SVGIG (reference sequence). Trimming took off 3 bases at V and 0 bases at J, with 8 bases between the two ends.

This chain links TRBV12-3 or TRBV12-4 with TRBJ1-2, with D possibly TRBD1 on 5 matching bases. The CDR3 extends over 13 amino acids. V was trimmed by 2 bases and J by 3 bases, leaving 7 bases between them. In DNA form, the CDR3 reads TGTGCCAGCAGTTTATTGGGGGACTATGGCTACACCTTC. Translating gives CASSLLGDYGYTF.

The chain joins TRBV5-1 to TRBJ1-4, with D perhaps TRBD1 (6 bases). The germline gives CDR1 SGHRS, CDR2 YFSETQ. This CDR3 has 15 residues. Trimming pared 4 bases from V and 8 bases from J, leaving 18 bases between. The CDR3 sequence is CASSPLTGQGEKLFF. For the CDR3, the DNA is TGCGCCAGCAGCCCGCTGACAGGTCAAGGCGAAAAACTGTTTTTT.

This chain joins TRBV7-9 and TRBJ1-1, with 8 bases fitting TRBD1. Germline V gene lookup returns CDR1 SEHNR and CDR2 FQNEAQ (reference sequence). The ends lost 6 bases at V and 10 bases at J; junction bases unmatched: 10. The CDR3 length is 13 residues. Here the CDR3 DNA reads TGTGCCAGCAGTTTGGACAGGGTGGACACAGCTTTCTTT. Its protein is CASSLDRVDTAFF.

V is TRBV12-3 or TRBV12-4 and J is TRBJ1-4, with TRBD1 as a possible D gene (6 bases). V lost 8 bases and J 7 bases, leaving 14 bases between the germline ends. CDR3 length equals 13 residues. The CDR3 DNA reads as TGTGCCAGCCAAGGGGGGCCGGGTGAAAAACTGTTTTTT. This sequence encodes CASQGGPGEKLFF.

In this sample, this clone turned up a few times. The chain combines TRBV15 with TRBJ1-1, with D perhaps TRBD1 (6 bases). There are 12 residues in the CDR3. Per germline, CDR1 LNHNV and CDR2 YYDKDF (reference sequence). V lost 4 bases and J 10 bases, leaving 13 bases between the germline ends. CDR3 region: CATSTRPGAAFF. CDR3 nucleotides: TGTGCCACCAGCACCCGCCCGGGGGCAGCTTTCTTT. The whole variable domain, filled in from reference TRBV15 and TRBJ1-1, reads DAMVIQNPRYQVTQFGKPVTLSCSQTLNHNVMYWYQQKSSQAPKLLFHYYDKDFNNEADTPDNFQSRRPNTSFCFLDIRSPGLGDTAMYLCATSTRPGAAFFGQGTRLTVV.

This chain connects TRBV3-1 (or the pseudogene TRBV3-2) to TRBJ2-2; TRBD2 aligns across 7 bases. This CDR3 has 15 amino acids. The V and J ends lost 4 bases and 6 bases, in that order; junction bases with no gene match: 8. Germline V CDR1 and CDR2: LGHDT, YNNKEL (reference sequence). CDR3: CASSPRLAIAGELFF. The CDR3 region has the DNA TGTGCCAGCAGCCCTAGACTAGCCATAGCCGGGGAGCTGTTTTTT.

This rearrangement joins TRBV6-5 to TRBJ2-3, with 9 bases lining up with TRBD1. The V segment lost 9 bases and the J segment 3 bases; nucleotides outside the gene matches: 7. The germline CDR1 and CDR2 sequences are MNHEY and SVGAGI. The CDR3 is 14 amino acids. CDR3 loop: CASRPGQGTDTQYF. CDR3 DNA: TGTGCCAGTAGACCGGGACAGGGAACAGATACGCAGTATTTT.

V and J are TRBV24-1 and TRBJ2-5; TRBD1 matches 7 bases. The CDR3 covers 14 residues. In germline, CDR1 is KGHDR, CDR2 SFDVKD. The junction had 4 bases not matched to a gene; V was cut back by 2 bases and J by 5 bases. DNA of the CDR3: TGTGCCACCAGTGATTCTACAGGGGCCGAGACCCAGTACTTC. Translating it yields CATSDSTGAETQYF.

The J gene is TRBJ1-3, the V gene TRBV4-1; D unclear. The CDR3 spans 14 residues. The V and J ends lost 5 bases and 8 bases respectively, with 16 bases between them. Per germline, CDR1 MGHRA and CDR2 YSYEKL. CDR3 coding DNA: TGCGCCAGCAGCTCGGCGGCTAGCTGGGACACCATATATTTT. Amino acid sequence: CASSSAASWDTIYF.

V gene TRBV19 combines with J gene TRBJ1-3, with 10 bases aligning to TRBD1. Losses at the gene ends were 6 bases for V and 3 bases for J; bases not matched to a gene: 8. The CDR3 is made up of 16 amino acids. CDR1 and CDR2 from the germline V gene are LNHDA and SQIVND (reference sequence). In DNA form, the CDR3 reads TGTGCCAGTAGCAAAGGGACAGGGGCTCGTGGAAACACCATATATTTT. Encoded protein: CASSKGTGARGNTIYF.

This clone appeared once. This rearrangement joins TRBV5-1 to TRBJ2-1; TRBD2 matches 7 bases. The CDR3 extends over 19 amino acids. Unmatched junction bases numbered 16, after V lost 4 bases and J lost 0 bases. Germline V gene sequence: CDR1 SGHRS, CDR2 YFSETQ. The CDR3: CASSPGGSSGASSYNEQFF. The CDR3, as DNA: TGCGCCAGCAGCCCTGGCGGCTCTAGCGGAGCGAGCTCCTACAATGAGCAGTTCTTC.

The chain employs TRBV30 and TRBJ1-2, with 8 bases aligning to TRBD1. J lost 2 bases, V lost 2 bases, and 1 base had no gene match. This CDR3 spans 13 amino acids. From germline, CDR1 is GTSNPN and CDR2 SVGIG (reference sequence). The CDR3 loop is CAWSRQGNYGYTF. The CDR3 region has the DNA TGTGCCTGGAGTCGACAGGGGAACTATGGCTACACCTTC.

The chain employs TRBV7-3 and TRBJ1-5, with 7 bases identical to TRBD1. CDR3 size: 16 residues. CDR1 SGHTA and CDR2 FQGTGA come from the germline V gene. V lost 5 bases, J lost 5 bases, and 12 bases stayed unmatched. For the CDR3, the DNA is TGTGCCAGCAGCAAAACGGCGTCAGGGGGGTATCAGCCCCAGCATTTT. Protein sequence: CASSKTASGGYQPQHF.

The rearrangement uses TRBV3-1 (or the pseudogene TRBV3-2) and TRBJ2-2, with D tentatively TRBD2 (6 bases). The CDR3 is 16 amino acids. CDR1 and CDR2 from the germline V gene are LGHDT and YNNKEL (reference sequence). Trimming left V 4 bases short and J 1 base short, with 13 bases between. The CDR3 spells CASSPHGRGNTGELFF. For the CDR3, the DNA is TGTGCCAGCAGCCCCCATGGGCGGGGGAACACCGGGGAGCTGTTTTTT.

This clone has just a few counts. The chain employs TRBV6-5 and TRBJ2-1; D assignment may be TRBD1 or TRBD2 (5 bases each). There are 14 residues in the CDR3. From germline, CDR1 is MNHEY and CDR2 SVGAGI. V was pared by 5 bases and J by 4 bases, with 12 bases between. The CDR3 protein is CASSRDRVYNEQFF. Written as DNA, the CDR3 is TGTGCCAGCAGTCGGGACCGAGTTTACAATGAGCAGTTCTTC.

The CDR3 sequence: CASSSTRTSDEQYF. In DNA, the CDR3 is TGCGCCAGCAGCTCTACCCGGACTAGCGACGAGCAGTACTTC. The V and J genes are TRBV5-1 and TRBJ2-7, with 9 bases identical to TRBD2. V dropped 3 bases and J dropped 5; count of bases not matched to a gene: 6. Germline CDR1 and CDR2: SGHRS and YFSETQ. The CDR3 runs 14 residues.

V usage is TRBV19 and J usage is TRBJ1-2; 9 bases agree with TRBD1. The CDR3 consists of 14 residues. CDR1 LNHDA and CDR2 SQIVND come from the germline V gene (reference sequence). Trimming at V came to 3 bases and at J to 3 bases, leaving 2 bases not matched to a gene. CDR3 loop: CASSITGGDYGYTF. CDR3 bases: TGTGCCAGTAGTATTACAGGGGGCGACTATGGCTACACCTTC.

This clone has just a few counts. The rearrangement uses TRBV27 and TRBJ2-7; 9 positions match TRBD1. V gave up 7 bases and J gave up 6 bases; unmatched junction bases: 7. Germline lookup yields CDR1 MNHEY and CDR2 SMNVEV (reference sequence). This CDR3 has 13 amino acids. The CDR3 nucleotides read TGTGCCAGCAAATGGCCGGACAGGGGCGAGCAGTACTTC. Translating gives CASKWPDRGEQYF.

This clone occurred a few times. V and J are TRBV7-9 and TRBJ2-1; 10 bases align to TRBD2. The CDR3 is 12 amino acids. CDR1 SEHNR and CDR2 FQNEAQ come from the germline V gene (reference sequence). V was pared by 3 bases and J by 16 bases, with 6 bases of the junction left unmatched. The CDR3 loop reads CASSFAAGGPFF. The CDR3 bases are TGTGCCAGCAGCTTCGCAGCGGGGGGGCCCTTCTTC.

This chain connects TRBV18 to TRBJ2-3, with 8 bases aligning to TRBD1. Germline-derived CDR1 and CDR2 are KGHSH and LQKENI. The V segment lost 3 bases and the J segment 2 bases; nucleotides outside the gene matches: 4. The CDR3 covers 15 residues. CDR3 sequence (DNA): TGTGCCAGCTCACCGACAGGGGCCTCCACAGATACGCAGTATTTT. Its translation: CASSPTGASTDTQYF.